What follows are 2 T cell receptor beta chains derived from one specimen sequenced in a study of T cell repertoires in cytomegalovirus infection. TCRdb passed the reads through MiXCR, listing each CDR3 protein once. The sample has 300,000 to 400,000 distinct CDR3 sequences, around 29% seen once. These receptors' antigens are unknown. Sequencing used cultured PBMCs, obtained from culture after CMV antigen stimulation. The receptors derive from a human donor in good health (CMV status not recorded). Some clones in this sample may be carry-over from other donors' samples.

The chain employs TRBV2 and TRBJ2-6; D might be TRBD1 (5 bases). The CDR3 loop spans 12 amino acids. Germline loops: CDR1 SNHLY, CDR2 FYNNEI. Trimming took 8 bases from V and 8 from J, leaving 10 bases between them. CDR3 protein: CASRKGPNVLTF. As DNA, the CDR3 is TGTGCCAGCCGCAAGGGGCCCAACGTCCTGACTTTC.

The chain recombines TRBV15 with TRBJ2-7; a possible D gene is TRBD1 (6 bases). Germline lookup yields CDR1 LNHNV and CDR2 YYDKDF (reference sequence). Trimming pared 5 bases from V and 2 bases from J, leaving 13 bases between. The CDR3 is 14 residues long. The CDR3 here is CATSDPDRTYEQYF. DNA of the CDR3: TGTGCCACCAGCGACCCAGACAGGACCTACGAGCAGTACTTC.